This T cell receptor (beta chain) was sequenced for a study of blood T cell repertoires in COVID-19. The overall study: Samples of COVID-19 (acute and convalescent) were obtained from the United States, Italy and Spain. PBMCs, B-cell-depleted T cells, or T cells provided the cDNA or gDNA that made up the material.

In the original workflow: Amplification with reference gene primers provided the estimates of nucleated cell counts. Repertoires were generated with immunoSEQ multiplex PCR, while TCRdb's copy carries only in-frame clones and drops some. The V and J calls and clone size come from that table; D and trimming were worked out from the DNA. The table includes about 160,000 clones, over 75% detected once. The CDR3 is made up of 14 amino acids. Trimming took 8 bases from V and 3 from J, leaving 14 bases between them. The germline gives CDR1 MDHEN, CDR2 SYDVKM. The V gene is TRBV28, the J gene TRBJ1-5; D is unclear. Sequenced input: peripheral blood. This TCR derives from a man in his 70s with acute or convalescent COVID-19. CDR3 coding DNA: TGTGCCAGCGGAGAGGGAAATGACAATCAGCCCCAGCATTTT. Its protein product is CASGEGNDNQPQHF.